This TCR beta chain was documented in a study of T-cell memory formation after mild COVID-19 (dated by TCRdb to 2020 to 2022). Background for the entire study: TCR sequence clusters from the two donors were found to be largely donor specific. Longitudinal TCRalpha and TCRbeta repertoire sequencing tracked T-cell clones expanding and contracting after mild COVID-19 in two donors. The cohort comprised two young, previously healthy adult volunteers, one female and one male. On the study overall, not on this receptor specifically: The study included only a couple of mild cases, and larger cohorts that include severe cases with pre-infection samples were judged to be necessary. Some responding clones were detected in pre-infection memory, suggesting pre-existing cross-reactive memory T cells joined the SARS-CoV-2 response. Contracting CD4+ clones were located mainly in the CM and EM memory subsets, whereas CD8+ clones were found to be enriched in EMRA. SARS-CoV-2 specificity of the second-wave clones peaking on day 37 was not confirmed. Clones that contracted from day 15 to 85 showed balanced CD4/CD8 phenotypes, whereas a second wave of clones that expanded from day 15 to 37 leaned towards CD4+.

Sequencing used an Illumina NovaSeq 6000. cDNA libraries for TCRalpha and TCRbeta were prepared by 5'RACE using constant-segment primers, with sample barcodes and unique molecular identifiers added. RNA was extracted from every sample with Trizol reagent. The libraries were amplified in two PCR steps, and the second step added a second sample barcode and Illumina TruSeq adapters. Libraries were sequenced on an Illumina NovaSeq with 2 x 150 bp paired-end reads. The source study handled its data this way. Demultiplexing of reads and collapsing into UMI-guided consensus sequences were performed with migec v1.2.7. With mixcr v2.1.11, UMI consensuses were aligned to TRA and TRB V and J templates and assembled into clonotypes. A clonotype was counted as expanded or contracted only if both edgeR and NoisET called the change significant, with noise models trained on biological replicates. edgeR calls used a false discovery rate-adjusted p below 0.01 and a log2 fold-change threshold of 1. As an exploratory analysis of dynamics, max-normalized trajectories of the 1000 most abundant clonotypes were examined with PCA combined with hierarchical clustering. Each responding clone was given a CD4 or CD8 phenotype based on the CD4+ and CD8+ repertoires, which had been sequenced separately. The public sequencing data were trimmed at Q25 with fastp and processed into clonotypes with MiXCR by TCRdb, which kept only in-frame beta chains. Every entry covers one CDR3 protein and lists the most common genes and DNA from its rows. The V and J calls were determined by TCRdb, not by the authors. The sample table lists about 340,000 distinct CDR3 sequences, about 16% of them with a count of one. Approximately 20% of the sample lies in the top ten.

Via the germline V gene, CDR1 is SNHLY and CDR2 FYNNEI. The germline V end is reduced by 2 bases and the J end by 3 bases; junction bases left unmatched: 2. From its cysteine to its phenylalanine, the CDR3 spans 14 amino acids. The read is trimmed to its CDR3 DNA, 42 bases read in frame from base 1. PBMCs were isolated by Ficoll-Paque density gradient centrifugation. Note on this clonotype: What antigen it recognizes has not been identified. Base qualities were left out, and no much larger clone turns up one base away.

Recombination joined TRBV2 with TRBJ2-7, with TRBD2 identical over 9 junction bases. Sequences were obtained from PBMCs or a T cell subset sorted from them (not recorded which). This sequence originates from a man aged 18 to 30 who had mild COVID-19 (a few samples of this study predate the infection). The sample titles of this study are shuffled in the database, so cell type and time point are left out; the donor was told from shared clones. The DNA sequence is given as TGTGCCAGCAGTGAACAGCGGGGGGTCTACGAGCAGTACTTC. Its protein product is CASSEQRGVYEQYF.